The next 8 T cell receptor beta chains were all read from a single sample in a study of cytomegalovirus exposure and HLA in healthy donors. Primers for the PCR totalled 60 Vbeta and 13 Jbeta. Measured with immunoSEQ multiplex PCR; TCRdb has only the in-frame clones, and not every one. The sample has hundreds of thousands of clones, around 80% seen once. Material: PBMCs. The source is a man between 18 and 35 years old in good health and CMV-seronegative.

V gene TRBV28 combines with J gene TRBJ1-2, with D tentatively TRBD1 (6 bases). The CDR3 loop spans 16 amino acids. V lost 9 bases, J lost 5 bases, and 25 bases lay in between. The V gene's germline CDR1 is MDHEN and CDR2 SYDVKM. CDR3 nucleotide sequence: TGTGCCAGTAAATTCCCGGGTGCGGGGGCAAGTTATGGCTACACCTTC. This gives the protein CASKFPGAGASYGYTF.

CDR3 sequence (DNA): TGCAGTGCGTGGACAGAGACTGAAGCTTTCTTT. Translating it yields CSAWTETEAFF. This chain joins TRBV20-1 and TRBJ1-1, with a possible D match to TRBD1 (6 bases). V was cut by 6 bases and J by 5 bases, with 10 bases left in between. This CDR3 spans 11 amino acids. Germline CDR1 and CDR2: DFQATT and SNEGSKA (reference sequence).

The J gene is TRBJ2-1, the V gene TRBV29-1, with TRBD2 matching over 8 bases. Germline V gives CDR1 SQVTM, CDR2 ANQGSEA. The length of the CDR3 is 15 residues. With V trimmed by 4 bases and J by 2 bases, 7 bases remained unmatched. Here the CDR3 DNA reads TGCAGCGTTGGTCGAGCGGGAGTTACCTACAATGAGCAGTTCTTC. Its protein is CSVGRAGVTYNEQFF.

The chain carries TRBV7-9 and TRBJ1-1; D remains ambiguous. V dropped 8 bases and J dropped 4 bases, with 20 bases sitting between them. Germline V gives CDR1 SEHNR, CDR2 FQNEAQ (reference sequence). CDR3 length: 15 amino acids. This CDR3 reads CASEKAPPERTEAFF. The CDR3 DNA reads TGTGCCAGCGAGAAAGCTCCCCCGGAGCGCACTGAAGCTTTCTTT. The full variable domain, completed using reference TRBV7-9 and TRBJ1-1, is DTGVSQNPRHKITKRGQNVTFRCDPISEHNRLYWYRQTLGQGPEFLTYFQNEAQLEKSRLLSDRFSAERPKGSFSTLEIQRTEQGDSAMYLCASEKAPPERTEAFFGQGTRLTVV.

The J gene is TRBJ2-7, the V gene TRBV9; 7 bases agree with TRBD2. The CDR3 runs to 15 residues. CDR1 and CDR2 (germline): SGDLS, YYNGEE. V trimming: 4 bases; J trimming: 2 bases; junction bases outside the gene matches: 9. DNA of the CDR3: TGTGCCAGCAGCCGGCGGGCGGGAGCCCCCTACGAGCAGTACTTC. Amino acids: CASSRRAGAPYEQYF.

The rearrangement uses TRBV7-8 and TRBJ2-5; no clear D gene. Trimming shortened V by 0 bases and J by 4 bases, and 6 bases separated the two germline ends. Germline assignment: CDR1 SGHVS and CDR2 FQNEAQ. This CDR3 region has 13 residues. The DNA of the CDR3 is TGTGCCAGCAGCTTAGCACTTAGAGAGACCCAGTACTTC. Translation gives CASSLALRETQYF. The full variable domain, completed using reference TRBV7-8 and TRBJ2-5, is GAGVSQSPRYKVAKRGQDVALRCDPISGHVSLFWYQQALGQGPEFLTYFQNEAQLDKSGLPSDRFFAERPEGSVSTLKIQRTQQEDSAVYLCASSLALRETQYFGPGTRLLVL.

CDR3 loop: CASSLSWGQGYGYTF. CDR3 bases: TGTGCCAGCAGCCTAAGCTGGGGGCAAGGCTATGGCTACACCTTC. The rearrangement uses TRBV7-9 and TRBJ1-2; a weak D match, TRBD1 (6 bases). The V gene's germline CDR1 is SEHNR and CDR2 FQNEAQ (reference sequence). The CDR3 extends over 15 amino acids. Trimming cost V 5 bases and J 4 bases, with 17 bases left between them.

The chain joins TRBV27 to TRBJ2-2; 10 nucleotides line up with TRBD1. CDR1 MNHEY and CDR2 SMNVEV come from the germline V gene (reference sequence). There are 19 residues in the CDR3. V shed 5 bases and J 4 bases; nucleotides not matched to a gene: 16. CDR3 in DNA: TGTGCCAGCAGTCCCCTTCACGGCCTGGACAGGGGGGGCACCGGGGAGCTGTTTTTT. Amino acid sequence: CASSPLHGLDRGGTGELFF.